The 26 T cell receptor beta chains below come from one sample, sequenced in a study of cytomegalovirus exposure and HLA in healthy donors (dated by TCRdb to the late 2010s). Library creation used the immunoSEQ multiplex PCR assay. The multiplex PCR relied on a mix of 60 forward primers for TCR Vbeta segments and 13 reverse primers for TCR Jbeta segments. The table comes from immuneACCESS by way of TCRdb, which keeps in-frame sequences with V and J called. Part of the clones is missing from these tables; in studies checked, under half for an unresolved V gene and the rest for unknown reasons. For this sample there are 90,000 to 130,000 clones; around 80% appear just once. The ten top clones hold 22% of the sample. The source material was PBMCs. These TCRs come from a man aged 25 to 40 in good health and CMV-seropositive.

The CDR3 DNA reads TGCGCCAGCAGCCAAGTACAGGGGGTAGCAGAGGAAAAACTGTTTTTT. Residues: CASSQVQGVAEEKLFF. The genes are TRBV4-1 and TRBJ1-4, with 8 bases identical to TRBD1. This CDR3 region has 16 residues. V trimming: 1 base; J trimming: 8 bases; junction bases outside the gene matches: 9. Germline V CDR1 and CDR2: MGHRA, YSYEKL.

The chain employs TRBV6-4 and TRBJ1-2; weak D call: TRBD1 (6 bases). Germline V gene sequence: CDR1 MRHNA, CDR2 SNTAGT. The germline V and J ends were trimmed by 6 bases and 6 bases, with 20 bases remaining between them. The CDR3 spans 15 residues. The CDR3 loop reads CASSASVAGANGYTF. Written as DNA, the CDR3 is TGTGCCAGCAGCGCCTCGGTGGCAGGGGCGAATGGCTACACCTTC.

J is TRBJ2-7 and V is TRBV11-2, with D possibly being TRBD2 (6 bases). V dropped 1 base and J dropped 3 bases, with 13 bases sitting between them. CDR3 size: 15 residues. Germline CDR1 reads SGHAT; CDR2 reads FQNNGV. CDR3 DNA sequence: TGTGCCAGCAGCTTAGGGGTCGGGACTCTCTACGAGCAGTACTTC. This translates into CASSLGVGTLYEQYF.

This chain uses TRBV6-1 with TRBJ1-3; 9 bases map to TRBD1. Unmatched junction bases numbered 1, after V lost 4 bases and J lost 3 bases. The CDR3 length is 14 residues. Germline CDR1 MNHNS, CDR2 SASEGT. The CDR3 DNA sequence: TGTGCCAGCAGTGCGGGACAGGGTGGAAACACCATATATTTT. It encodes CASSAGQGGNTIYF.

The chain recombines TRBV2 with TRBJ1-1; maybe TRBD1 (6 bases). This CDR3 has 14 amino acids. V lost 4 bases and J lost 2, with 11 bases in between. The germline CDR1 and CDR2 sequences are SNHLY and FYNNEI. The CDR3 loop is CASSGQGRNTEAFF. CDR3 DNA: TGTGCCAGCAGTGGGCAGGGGCGAAACACTGAAGCTTTCTTT.

The V and J genes are TRBV4-1 and TRBJ1-5; D gene ambiguous. Germline lookup yields CDR1 MGHRA and CDR2 YSYEKL. The CDR3 is 13 residues long. V was cut by 0 bases and J by 5 bases, with 5 bases left in between. The chain's CDR3 is CASSQDSDQPQHF. The CDR3 coding sequence is TGCGCCAGCAGCCAAGACTCGGATCAGCCCCAGCATTTT.

V usage is TRBV10-1 and J usage is TRBJ1-5; TRBD1 might be the D (5 bases). The CDR3 has 13 amino acids. Germline V gene sequence: CDR1 WNHNN, CDR2 SYGVQD (reference sequence). Trimming pared 5 bases from V and 3 bases from J, leaving 8 bases between. The DNA of the CDR3 is TGCGCCAGCAGTAGACAGATCAATCAGCCCCAGCATTTT. Translation gives CASSRQINQPQHF.

The rearrangement joins TRBV5-1 to TRBJ2-5; 12 bases are a match to TRBD2. Per the germline V gene, CDR1 is SGHRS and CDR2 is YFSETQ. The CDR3 is made up of 16 amino acids. Trimming removed 4 bases from V and 4 bases from J; junction bases left unmatched: 8. In DNA form, the CDR3 reads TGCGCCAGCAGCCGAGGACTAGCGGGGAAGGCAGAGACCCAGTACTTC. It codes for CASSRGLAGKAETQYF.

This chain links TRBV5-6 with TRBJ2-5; TRBD2 matches at 9 bases. V was pared by 4 bases and J by 5 bases, with 15 bases of the junction left unmatched. The length of the CDR3 is 17 residues. Germline lookup yields CDR1 SGHDT and CDR2 YYEEEE. CDR3 sequence reads: CASSPAASGVQYETQYF. The CDR3 nucleotides are TGTGCCAGCAGCCCAGCGGCTAGCGGGGTGCAATACGAGACCCAGTACTTC.

The V call is TRBV5-1, the J call TRBJ1-1; 7 nucleotides match TRBD1. Germline V CDR1 and CDR2: SGHRS, YFSETQ. V gave up 3 bases and J gave up 1 base; unmatched junction bases: 0. CDR3 length: 13 residues. CDR3 region: CASSWDRNTEAFF. The CDR3 region has the DNA TGCGCCAGCAGCTGGGACAGGAACACTGAAGCTTTCTTT.

In this sample, this clone turned up once. The chain joins TRBV5-1 to TRBJ2-3, with TRBD2 identical over 7 bases. The germline CDR1 and CDR2 sequences are SGHRS and YFSETQ. V gave up 0 bases and J gave up 5 bases; unmatched junction bases: 6. The CDR3 is made up of 15 amino acids. The CDR3 region has the DNA TGCGCCAGCAGCTTGGCCGGGACGGGGGGAGATACGCAGTATTTT. Translated, it gives CASSLAGTGGDTQYF.

The chain combines TRBV7-9 with TRBJ2-7, with 11 nucleotides matching TRBD2. Germline CDR1 and CDR2: SEHNR and FQNEAQ (reference sequence). This CDR3 comprises 16 residues. V lost 6 bases and J lost 1; bases outside the gene matches: 8. The CDR3 region has the DNA TGTGCCAGCAGTCGCACTAGCGGGGGTGGTTCCTACGAGCAGTACTTC. It specifies CASSRTSGGGSYEQYF.

V usage is TRBV5-6 and J usage is TRBJ2-1; TRBD2 might be the D (7 bases). Trimming left V 0 bases short and J 8 bases short, with 9 bases between. The germline CDR1 and CDR2 sequences are SGHDT and YYEEEE. The length of the CDR3 is 13 residues. CDR3 region: CASSLGGGDEQFF. In nucleotides, the CDR3 is TGTGCCAGCAGCTTGGGGGGGGGCGATGAGCAGTTCTTC.

V gene TRBV5-6 combines with J gene TRBJ2-7; TRBD1 aligns across 9 bases. The CDR3 spans 15 residues. Germline assignment: CDR1 SGHDT and CDR2 YYEEEE. V trimming: 4 bases; J trimming: 0 bases; junction bases outside the gene matches: 5. The CDR3, as DNA: TGTGCCAGCAGCCGAACAGGGGGCCCCTCCTACGAGCAGTACTTC. Encoded protein: CASSRTGGPSYEQYF.

J is TRBJ1-1 and V is TRBV11-2; D call uncertain. The V and J ends lost 3 bases and 0 bases respectively, with 14 bases between them. This CDR3 has 16 amino acids. Germline V CDR1 and CDR2: SGHAT, FQNNGV. This chain's CDR3 is CASSFQAALMNTEAFF. The DNA for the CDR3 is TGTGCCAGCAGCTTTCAGGCAGCCCTTATGAACACTGAAGCTTTCTTT.

The V and J genes are TRBV27 and TRBJ2-1; D possibly corresponds to TRBD1 (5 bases). This CDR3 has 16 residues. V lost 7 bases to trimming and J lost 5 bases, with 21 bases between them. The germline gives CDR1 MNHEY, CDR2 SMNVEV (reference sequence). The chain's CDR3 is CASTENRPGYHNEQFF. Written as DNA, the CDR3 is TGTGCCAGCACAGAAAACCGACCAGGGTACCACAATGAGCAGTTCTTC.

This chain uses TRBV5-6 with TRBJ1-3, with TRBD1 matching over 7 bases. This CDR3 has 14 residues. Trimming cost V 3 bases and J 4 bases; bases outside gene matches: 4. From germline, CDR1 is SGHDT and CDR2 YYEEEE. Written as DNA, the CDR3 is TGTGCCAGCAGCTCCGGGACAGTCGGAAACACCATATATTTT. Its translation is CASSSGTVGNTIYF.

The chain is built from TRBV15 and TRBJ2-3, with D possibly matching TRBD1 (6 bases). In germline, CDR1 is LNHNV, CDR2 YYDKDF (reference sequence). Trimming shortened V by 5 bases and J by 1 base, and 16 bases separated the two germline ends. The CDR3 loop spans 16 amino acids. The CDR3 loop reads CATSPYRRQGTDTQYF. The CDR3 DNA is TGTGCCACCAGCCCCTACAGGAGACAGGGCACAGATACGCAGTATTTT. The full variable domain, rest sourced from reference TRBV15 and TRBJ2-3, is DAMVIQNPRYQVTQFGKPVTLSCSQTLNHNVMYWYQQKSSQAPKLLFHYYDKDFNNEADTPDNFQSRRPNTSFCFLDIRSPGLGDTAMYLCATSPYRRQGTDTQYFGPGTRLTVL.

This chain connects TRBV4-1 to TRBJ1-2, with D possibly matching TRBD1 (5 bases). Trimming removed 4 bases at V and 8 bases at J, with 20 bases between. The CDR3 covers 15 residues. CDR1 and CDR2 (germline): MGHRA, YSYEKL. This CDR3 is CASSPTNVGHRGYTF. In DNA form, the CDR3 reads TGCGCCAGCAGCCCCACAAACGTCGGCCACAGGGGCTACACCTTC.

J is TRBJ1-2 and V is TRBV7-2, with 12 bases lining up with TRBD1. The CDR3 totals 16 residues. V shed 4 bases and J 7 bases; nucleotides not matched to a gene: 10. Germline-derived CDR1 and CDR2 are SGHTA and FQGNSA. CDR3 region: CASSSGGTGGAGGYTF. In nucleotides, the CDR3 is TGTGCCAGCAGCTCAGGGGGGACAGGGGGCGCAGGTGGCTACACCTTC. The full variable domain, completed using reference TRBV7-2 and TRBJ1-2, is GAGVSQSPSNKVTEKGKDVELRCDPISGHTALYWYRQSLGQGLEFLIYFQGNSAPDKSGLPSDRFSAERTGGSVSTLTIQRTQQEDSAVYLCASSSGGTGGAGGYTFGSGTRLTVV.

The V call is TRBV5-8, the J call TRBJ2-7, with D unclear. V was clipped by 0 bases and J by 11 bases, with 12 bases between them. The CDR3 is 12 residues long. The germline gives CDR1 SGHTS, CDR2 YDEGEE. As DNA, the CDR3 is TGTGCCAGCAGCTTGGCCGCAGTACGAAAGTACTTC. It is translated as CASSLAAVRKYF.

The chain uses TRBV12-5 and TRBJ2-7, with 8 bases matching TRBD2. The CDR3 totals 15 residues. Germline assignment: CDR1 LGHNT and CDR2 FRNRAP. V trimming: 5 bases; J trimming: 3 bases; junction bases outside the gene matches: 9. The chain's CDR3 is CASGPPGGQYYEQYF. The CDR3 coding sequence is TGTGCTAGTGGTCCCCCGGGAGGGCAATACTACGAGCAGTACTTC. Full variable domain (remainder filled in from reference TRBV12-5 and TRBJ2-7): DARVTQTPRHKVTEMGQEVTMRCQPILGHNTVFWYRQTMMQGLELLAYFRNRAPLDDSGMPKDRFSAEMPDATLATLKIQPSEPRDSAVYFCASGPPGGQYYEQYFGPGTRLTVT.

This clone was counted once. V gene TRBV5-5 combines with J gene TRBJ1-1; D unclear. Germline V CDR1 and CDR2: SGHKS, YYEKEE (reference sequence). V gave up 4 bases and J gave up 1 base, with 11 bases separating them. The CDR3 runs to 14 residues. As DNA, the CDR3 is TGTGCCAGCAGCATCTGGTCAGGGAACACTGAAGCTTTCTTT. The encoded protein is CASSIWSGNTEAFF.

This clone was found a few times. The chain has TRBV7-3 and TRBJ2-1; 10 nucleotides agree with TRBD2. Germline V lookup: CDR1 SGHTA, CDR2 FQGTGA. The CDR3 is made up of 18 amino acids. V was pared by 3 bases and J by 9 bases, with 17 bases of the junction left unmatched. CDR3 nucleotide sequence: TGTGCCAGCAGCTTCTCTTTCATTGATAGCGGGGGGATGGGTGAGCAGTTCTTC. Translated: CASSFSFIDSGGMGEQFF.

The J gene is TRBJ1-2, the V gene TRBV2; perhaps TRBD1 as D (5 bases). The length of the CDR3 is 13 residues. V was shortened by 3 bases and J by 6 bases, with 11 bases between the two germline ends. Germline V CDR1 and CDR2: SNHLY, FYNNEI. CDR3 bases: TGTGCCAGCAGTGATCCTGGGACTGATGGCTACACCTTC. This encodes CASSDPGTDGYTF.

This chain connects TRBV13 to TRBJ1-2; the match to TRBD1 covers 8 bases. The CDR3 contains 15 residues. J gave up 2 bases and V 4 bases, and 6 bases lay outside the gene matches. The germline gives CDR1 PRHDT, CDR2 FYEKMQ (reference sequence). CDR3 sequence (DNA): TGTGCCAGCAGCTCGGCGGGACAGGCGAACTATGGCTACACCTTC. Its protein is CASSSAGQANYGYTF.